Listed below are T cell receptor beta chains from one sample, sequenced in a study of PD-L1 blockade in urothelial cancer. Sequencing was performed with immunoSEQ multiplex PCR; in TCRdb, only in-frame clones are kept and a portion is missing. This table has 75,000 to 95,000 clones, around four fifths appearing once. Sequencing was performed on PBMCs, taken around atezolizumab (anti-PD-L1) treatment. These receptor sequences come from a man in his forties with urothelial cancer. Each CDR3 is given with its conserved first and last residue. The D gene is left open where the match is weak. Clone size is given for some rows only: seen once, a few or many times, or a class if the clone is expanded.

d_call,j_call,clone_size,v_call,cdr3_nt,cdr3_aa
.,TRBJ2-5,.,TRBV9,TGTGCCAGCAGCCTTTCCGGCCAGCCGGGAGAGACCCAGTACTTC,CASSLSGQPGETQYF
.,TRBJ1-4,.,TRBV18,TGTGCCAGCTCACCCCAGGGAGGAGGGGAAAAACTGTTTTTT,CASSPQGGGEKLFF
.,TRBJ1-1,.,TRBV7-5,TGTGCCAGAAGCTTACCGGGACAAGGGACTGAAGCTTTCTTT,CARSLPGQGTEAFF
TRBD2,TRBJ2-3,.,TRBV9,TGTGCCAGCAGCGTAGGACTAGCGGGAGTAACAGATACGCAGTATTTT,CASSVGLAGVTDTQYF
.,TRBJ2-5,.,TRBV5-6,TGTGCCAGCAGCCCGACAGGAAGGGAGACCCAGTACTTC,CASSPTGRETQYF
TRBD2,TRBJ2-7,few,TRBV5-4,TGTGCCAGCAGCTCCGGACTAGCGGGGTACGAGCAGTACTTC,CASSSGLAGYEQYF
TRBD2,TRBJ2-7,.,TRBV9,TGTGCCAGCAGCGTAGGTAGCGGGAGGGCCTACGAGCAGTACTTC,CASSVGSGRAYEQYF
TRBD2,TRBJ2-1,.,TRBV27,TGTGCCAGCAGTTTATTAGGTGTGACTAGCGGGAGTGAGCAGTTCTTC,CASSLLGVTSGSEQFF
.,TRBJ1-1,.,TRBV9,TGTGCCAGCAGCGTAAGGGGTAACACTGAAGCTTTCTTT,CASSVRGNTEAFF
TRBD2,TRBJ2-2,once,TRBV30,TGTGCCTGGATCAGAGCGGGAGTCGGGGAGCTGTTTTTT,CAWIRAGVGELFF
TRBD1,TRBJ1-5,.,TRBV4-2,TGTGCCAGCAGCAACCAGGGGGCCGGTGGCAATCAGCCCCAGCATTTT,CASSNQGAGGNQPQHF
.,TRBJ1-4,.,TRBV7-8,TGTGCCAGCAGCTTGACAGATACTAATGAAAAACTGTTTTTT,CASSLTDTNEKLFF
.,TRBJ2-7,.,TRBV9,TGTGCCAGCAGCGTTCAGGCGCTTAGCTCCTACGAGCAGTACTTC,CASSVQALSSYEQYF
.,TRBJ1-2,.,TRBV29-1,TGCAGCGTCTTCACAGGCCTCCATACCTATGGCTACACCTTC,CSVFTGLHTYGYTF
TRBD2,TRBJ2-2,few,TRBV5-1,TGCGCCAGCAGCCTCTCACTAGCGGATACGGGGGAGCTGTTTTTT,CASSLSLADTGELFF
TRBD1,TRBJ1-4,.,TRBV28,TGTGCCAGCAGCCGACAGGGGGGTAATGAAAAACTGTTTTTT,CASSRQGGNEKLFF
TRBD1,TRBJ2-4,.,TRBV29-1,TGCAGCGTTGAACCCAGGGGACAGGGGTCGAACATTCAGTACTTC,CSVEPRGQGSNIQYF
TRBD1,TRBJ2-1,.,TRBV10-3,TGTGCCATCAGAGCGGACAGGGGGGGTTACAATGAGCAGTTCTTC,CAIRADRGGYNEQFF
TRBD2,TRBJ2-1,.,TRBV6-5,TGTGCCAGCATGTCGGGACTAGGCAATGAGCAGTTCTTC,CASMSGLGNEQFF
.,TRBJ2-2,.,TRBV19,TGTGCCACCCAAAGGGGGACACAGAACACCGGGGAGCTGTTTTTT,CATQRGTQNTGELFF
TRBD1,TRBJ1-3,.,TRBV9,TGTGCCAGCACCCCCCTGACAGGGGGCGAAACTGGAAACACCATATATTTT,CASTPLTGGETGNTIYF
.,TRBJ1-5,.,TRBV21-1,TGTGCCAACGGGACAGGGGATCAGCCCCAGCATTTT,CANGTGDQPQHF
.,TRBJ2-5,.,TRBV9,TGTGCCAGCAGCCACGGGACTCAGAGGGGGACCCAGTACTTC,CASSHGTQRGTQYF
TRBD1,TRBJ1-3,.,TRBV6-1,TGTGCCAGCAGTCATCGGGACAGGGAAGACACCATATATTTT,CASSHRDREDTIYF
TRBD2,TRBJ2-7,.,TRBV5-1,TGCGCCAGCAGCTTGGGGGGCGGGGGAAGCTCCTACGAGCAGTACTTC,CASSLGGGGSSYEQYF
TRBD2,TRBJ2-1,once,TRBV27,TGTGCCAGCAGTTCGGCCCCCTTTAGCGGGAGGGACTCCTACAATGAGCAGTTCTTC,CASSSAPFSGRDSYNEQFF
.,TRBJ2-3,.,TRBV19,TGTGCCAGTTCAATTCAGGGTCCAGATACGCAGTATTTT,CASSIQGPDTQYF
TRBD1,TRBJ2-2,.,TRBV29-1,TGCAGCGTTGTAATGGTGGACAGGGTGTCTCCCGGGGAGCTGTTTTTT,CSVVMVDRVSPGELFF
.,TRBJ1-2,.,TRBV2,TGTGCCAGCAGGACGACAGGAGGCTACACCTTC,CASRTTGGYTF
TRBD2,TRBJ2-7,.,TRBV9,TGTGCCAGCAGCCTCCAAAGAGAGGCTAGCGGGAGTCAAGAGCAGTACTTC,CASSLQREASGSQEQYF
.,TRBJ2-7,.,TRBV7-9,TGTGCCAGCAGCCGAGGGTCCTACGAGCAGTACTTC,CASSRGSYEQYF
TRBD1,TRBJ1-5,.,TRBV30,TGTGCCTGGAGTAGAGGACAGGGTGGGCAGCCCCAGCATTTT,CAWSRGQGGQPQHF
TRBD2,TRBJ2-2,.,TRBV11-2,TGTGCCAGCTCCTCAATGTCGGCGGGAGGGACCGGGGAGCTGTTTTTT,CASSSMSAGGTGELFF
.,TRBJ1-5,few,TRBV28,TGTGCCAGCAGGCCATTCGGGACTGTAAAGAATCAGCCCCAGCATTTT,CASRPFGTVKNQPQHF
.,TRBJ2-1,once,TRBV9,TGTGCCAGCACCAAAGGGGGACGGATCTACAATGAGCAGTTCTTC,CASTKGGRIYNEQFF
.,TRBJ1-5,.,TRBV30,TGTGCCTGGTCGACCGGCAGGGATCAGCCCCAGCATTTT,CAWSTGRDQPQHF
.,TRBJ2-3,.,TRBV25-1,TGTGCCAGCAGTGATCCGGGGGTCGATACGCAGTATTTT,CASSDPGVDTQYF
.,TRBJ2-2,.,TRBV10-2,TGCGCCAGCAGGGACACCGGGAGCTCCGGGGAGCTGTTTTTT,CASRDTGSSGELFF
TRBD1,TRBJ2-7,.,TRBV6-5,TGTGCCAGCAGACGAGGACAGGGACTGTACGAGCAGTACTTC,CASRRGQGLYEQYF
TRBD1,TRBJ2-3,.,TRBV28,TGTGCCAGCAGCCGGGATAAGGCGGGGACAGGGCTAACAGATACGCAGTATTTT,CASSRDKAGTGLTDTQYF
TRBD1,TRBJ2-2,.,TRBV11-1,TGTGCCAGCAGCTCCGGGACAGGGTACACCGGGGAGCTGTTTTTT,CASSSGTGYTGELFF
.,TRBJ1-5,.,TRBV19,TGTGCCAGTAGTTCCAGGGTCAATCAGCCCCAGCATTTT,CASSSRVNQPQHF
.,TRBJ2-7,few,TRBV2,TGTGCCAGCAGTAGTCTCTACTCTTACGGGCAGTACTTC,CASSSLYSYGQYF
TRBD2,TRBJ2-3,.,TRBV7-9,TGTGCCAGCAGCAAAGGCGGGAGTGCAGATACGCAGTATTTT,CASSKGGSADTQYF
.,TRBJ2-5,.,TRBV7-3,TGTGCCAGCAGCTTAAAGGGGGGGGGCAACCAAGAGACCCAGTACTTC,CASSLKGGGNQETQYF
.,TRBJ1-4,.,TRBV27,TGTGCCAGCAGTTTTGCGGGGACTGGTAGAGAAAAACTGTTTTTT,CASSFAGTGREKLFF
.,TRBJ2-7,.,TRBV6-1,TGTGCCAGCAGTGAGGCGGTACTGGGCTCCTACGAGCAGTACTTC,CASSEAVLGSYEQYF
TRBD2,TRBJ2-1,.,TRBV5-1,TGCGCCAGCAGCTTGGACGGACTAGCGGGGATCAATGAGCAGTTCTTC,CASSLDGLAGINEQFF
.,TRBJ1-2,.,TRBV28,TGTGCCAGCAGCCTAACCCGGAGGGGCGGCTACACCTTC,CASSLTRRGGYTF
.,TRBJ2-7,.,TRBV11-2,TGTGCCAGCAGCTTCAACTACCGTCTCGAGCAGTACTTC,CASSFNYRLEQYF
TRBD1,TRBJ2-1,.,TRBV27,TGTGCCAGCACGGACAGGGTCGGGCCGCGGCAGTTCTTC,CASTDRVGPRQFF
.,TRBJ1-5,.,TRBV7-9,TGTGCCAGCAGCCCCCAACAGGCAAATCAGCCCCAGCATTTT,CASSPQQANQPQHF
TRBD2,TRBJ2-7,.,TRBV28,TGTGCCAGCAGAATCAGGACCCTAGCGGAATACGAGCAGTACTTC,CASRIRTLAEYEQYF
.,TRBJ1-4,.,TRBV9,TGTGCCAGCAGCGAGGGGGTTACTAATGAAAAACTGTTTTTT,CASSEGVTNEKLFF
TRBD1,TRBJ1-2,.,TRBV29-1,TGCAGCGCCAGGGGGGTGGGGGGCTACACCTTC,CSARGVGGYTF
.,TRBJ1-4,medium-sized,TRBV10-3,TGTGCCATCAGCGTAGGCGGAGAAGGTGCAACTAATGAAAAACTGTTTTTT,CAISVGGEGATNEKLFF
TRBD1,TRBJ1-1,.,TRBV7-2,TGTGCCAGCACTTACAGGGGAAACACTGAAGCTTTCTTT,CASTYRGNTEAFF
.,TRBJ1-5,.,TRBV27,TGTGCCAGCAGTGCGGGACGGCATAGCAATCAGCCCCAGCATTTT,CASSAGRHSNQPQHF
.,TRBJ1-2,.,TRBV18,TGTGCCAGCTCGCCTCAGGGCTATGGCTACACCTTC,CASSPQGYGYTF